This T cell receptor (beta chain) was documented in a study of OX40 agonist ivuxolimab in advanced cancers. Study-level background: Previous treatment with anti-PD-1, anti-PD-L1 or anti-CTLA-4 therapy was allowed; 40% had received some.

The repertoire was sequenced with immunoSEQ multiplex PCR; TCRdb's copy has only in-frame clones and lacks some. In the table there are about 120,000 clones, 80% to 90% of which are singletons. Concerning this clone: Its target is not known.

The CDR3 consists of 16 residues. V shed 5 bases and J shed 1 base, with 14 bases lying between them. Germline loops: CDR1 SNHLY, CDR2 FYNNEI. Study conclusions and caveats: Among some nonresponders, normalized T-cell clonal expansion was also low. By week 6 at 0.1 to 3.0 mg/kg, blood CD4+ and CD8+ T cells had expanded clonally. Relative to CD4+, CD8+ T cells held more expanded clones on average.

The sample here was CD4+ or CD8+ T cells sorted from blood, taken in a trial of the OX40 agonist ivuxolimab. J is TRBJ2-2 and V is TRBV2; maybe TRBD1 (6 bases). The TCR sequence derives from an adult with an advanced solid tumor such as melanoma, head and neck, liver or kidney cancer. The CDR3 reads CASSYAGGRNTGELFF. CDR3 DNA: TGTGCCAGCAGTTACGCTGGGGGCAGGAACACCGGGGAGCTGTTTTTT.